This is a list of T cell receptor beta chains from one sample in a study of shared clonotypes between healthy human individuals. Here immunoSEQ multiplex PCR was the method, and the copy in TCRdb shows in-frame clones only, minus some. The sample consists of about 2 million clones, about 95% of them appearing once. The sample was naive CD8+ T cells sorted from blood. The receptors derive from a man between 18 and 35 years old in good health. Both conserved end residues are part of each CDR3. The order of the fields is clone size, J gene, V gene, D gene, CDR3 DNA, CDR3 protein. D genes are given only for firm matches. Part of the rows lack a size; the others show once, few, many or a class for expanded clones.

abundance: -
j_gene: TRBJ2-3
v_gene: TRBV4-3
d_gene: -
CDR3nt: TGCGCCAGCAGCCGCGGGAGCACAGATACGCAGTATTTT
CDR3aa: CASSRGSTDTQYF

abundance: -
j_gene: TRBJ2-3
v_gene: TRBV4-3
d_gene: TRBD2
CDR3nt: TGCGCCAGCAGCCAAGATCGACTAGCGGGATACTCAGATACGCAGTATTTT
CDR3aa: CASSQDRLAGYSDTQYF

abundance: -
j_gene: TRBJ1-1
v_gene: TRBV10-2
d_gene: -
CDR3nt: TGCGCCAGCAGTCCTTTTCGGGCCCTTGACGAGACTGAAGCTTTCTTT
CDR3aa: CASSPFRALDETEAFF

abundance: -
j_gene: TRBJ2-3
v_gene: TRBV6-5
d_gene: -
CDR3nt: TGTGCCAGCGCCAGTGGGAGCACAGATACGCAGTATTTT
CDR3aa: CASASGSTDTQYF

abundance: -
j_gene: TRBJ1-1
v_gene: TRBV4-1
d_gene: -
CDR3nt: TGCGCCAGCAGCCAAGATGCCCTGATGATGAACACTGAAGCTTTCTTT
CDR3aa: CASSQDALMMNTEAFF

abundance: -
j_gene: TRBJ1-1
v_gene: TRBV5-1
d_gene: TRBD1
CDR3nt: TGCGCCAGCAGCTTAGACAGGGAACTTCTGAACACTGAAGCTTTCTTT
CDR3aa: CASSLDRELLNTEAFF

abundance: -
j_gene: TRBJ1-6
v_gene: TRBV5-1
d_gene: -
CDR3nt: TGCGCCAGCAGCTTGGACGGGGATTCACCCCTCCACTTT
CDR3aa: CASSLDGDSPLHF

abundance: -
j_gene: TRBJ2-7
v_gene: TRBV28
d_gene: -
CDR3nt: TGTGCCAGCAGTCACAGCGTACACTCCTACGAGCAGTACTTC
CDR3aa: CASSHSVHSYEQYF

abundance: once
j_gene: TRBJ2-7
v_gene: TRBV4-1
d_gene: TRBD2
CDR3nt: TGCGCCAGCAGCCAAGATAAAGCGGGAGGGGACATCTCCTACGAGCAGTACTTC
CDR3aa: CASSQDKAGGDISYEQYF

abundance: -
j_gene: TRBJ2-3
v_gene: TRBV7-9
d_gene: TRBD1
CDR3nt: TGTGCCAGCAGCTTAGGGCAGGGGGCGCCTGGCACAGATACGCAGTATTTT
CDR3aa: CASSLGQGAPGTDTQYF